The rows below give T cell receptor beta chains drawn from one sample of a study of blood T cell repertoires in COVID-19. Only in-frame clones appear in the TCRdb table, and some are missing; sequencing was by immunoSEQ multiplex PCR. The sample has 68,000 or so clones, roughly 85% seen once. Sequencing was performed on peripheral blood. The receptors stem from a woman aged 45-60 years with COVID-19, enrolled during active disease. CDR3s include the opening cysteine and the closing phenylalanine or tryptophan. The D gene is left open where the match is weak. Size is omitted from some rows. Given values are once, few, many or a class for expanded clones.

j_gene | abundance | v_gene | d_gene | CDR3nt | CDR3aa
TRBJ2-1 | . | TRBV5-1 | . | TGCGCCAGCAGCTTGGTAGCTAGAAGTCGGAATGAGCAGTTCTTC | CASSLVARSRNEQFF
TRBJ1-5 | . | TRBV10-3 | TRBD1 | TGTGCCATCACCACGGACAGGGGGCAGCCCCAGCATTTT | CAITTDRGQPQHF
TRBJ2-3 | . | TRBV21-1 | . | TGTGCCAGCAGAGAATGGGGACTAGCGGGATATAAAACCTTCACAGATACGCAGTATTTT | CASREWGLAGYKTFTDTQYF
TRBJ2-2 | . | TRBV13 | . | TGTGCCAGCAGCTTAGTCCGCACCGGGGAGCTGTTTTTT | CASSLVRTGELFF
TRBJ2-7 | . | TRBV18 | . | TGTGCCAGCTCACCCCGGGGATTCTACGAGCAGTACTTC | CASSPRGFYEQYF
TRBJ2-1 | once | TRBV7-2 | TRBD2 | TGTGCCAGCAGCTTAGGTAGCGGGAGGTACAATGAGCAGTTCTTC | CASSLGSGRYNEQFF
TRBJ2-1 | . | TRBV19 | TRBD2 | TGTGCCAGTAGTATAGATTGGTCAGCGGGAACTCCCAATGAGCAGTTCTTC | CASSIDWSAGTPNEQFF
TRBJ2-6 | . | TRBV28 | TRBD1 | TGTGCCAGCGGGGACAGGGGTCTCTCTGGGGCCAACGTCCTGACTTTC | CASGDRGLSGANVLTF
TRBJ2-7 | . | TRBV30 | TRBD2 | TGTGCCTGTAGCGGGATCGGTATCGAGCAGTACTTC | CACSGIGIEQYF
TRBJ2-6 | . | TRBV9 | TRBD2 | TGTGCCAGCAGCGTAGGGGCGGGGGCTGGGGCCAACGTCCTGACTTTC | CASSVGAGAGANVLTF
TRBJ2-5 | . | TRBV28 | TRBD1 | TGTGCCAGCAGTTTATTCCGGGACAGGGGGCCACTGGGAGAGACCCAGTACTTC | CASSLFRDRGPLGETQYF
TRBJ2-1 | medium-sized | TRBV20-1 | . | TGCAGTGCTTGGAGGGGTGAGCAGTTCTTC | CSAWRGEQFF
TRBJ2-1 | . | TRBV4-1 | . | TGCGCCAGCAGCCAGGTAATGAGGAGAGGTTTCAATGAGCAGTTCTTC | CASSQVMRRGFNEQFF
TRBJ2-2 | . | TRBV5-4 | . | TGTGCCAGCAGCTACAATCAGGGGGGCGGGGAGCTGTTTTTT | CASSYNQGGGELFF
TRBJ2-5 | . | TRBV5-1 | TRBD2 | TGCGCCAGCAGCTTGGACCTAGCGGGTCAGACCCAGTACTTC | CASSLDLAGQTQYF
TRBJ2-1 | once | TRBV18 | . | TGTGCCAGCTCCCCGGCAGTAGGGGACAATGAGCAGTTCTTC | CASSPAVGDNEQFF
TRBJ2-1 | . | TRBV6-5 | . | TGTGCCAGCATCCCGGGGATCCCTCCCAATGAGCAGTTCTTC | CASIPGIPPNEQFF
TRBJ2-1 | . | TRBV27 | . | TGTGCCAGCAACCCATCAGCAGGGGTGAATGAGCAGTTCTTC | CASNPSAGVNEQFF
TRBJ2-3 | . | TRBV14 | TRBD2 | TGTGCCAGCAGCCAGATAGCGGGAGATACGCAGTATTTT | CASSQIAGDTQYF
TRBJ1-4 | . | TRBV19 | . | TGTGCCAGTAGTGACCCGGGACACAAAAATGAAAAACTGTTTTTT | CASSDPGHKNEKLFF
TRBJ2-7 | . | TRBV10-2 | TRBD1 | TGCGCCACTCTGGACAGGACCAACTACGAGCAGTACTTC | CATLDRTNYEQYF
TRBJ1-6 | . | TRBV27 | . | TGTGCCAGCAGTTTAACAGGGTATAATTCACCCCTCCACTTT | CASSLTGYNSPLHF
TRBJ1-1 | . | TRBV12-3/TRBV12-4 | . | TGTGCCAGCAGTTCCTCAGGGCTAGTAGCTTTCTTT | CASSSSGLVAFF
TRBJ1-1 | . | TRBV7-9 | TRBD1 | TGTGCCAGCAGCCTGTCGGGGCAGGGGGCAACTGAAGCTTTCTTT | CASSLSGQGATEAFF
TRBJ2-6 | once | TRBV5-4 | . | TGTGCCAGCAGCCCCACGGGGGGCTTTGTAGGGGCCAACGTCCTGACTTTC | CASSPTGGFVGANVLTF
TRBJ1-3 | . | TRBV3-1/TRBV3-2 | . | TGTGCCAGCAGCCCACTTCAGAGGGGACTAAGCTCTGGAAACACCATATATTTT | CASSPLQRGLSSGNTIYF
TRBJ2-5 | . | TRBV6-5 | TRBD1 | TGTGCCAGCAGTACAACAGGGGGCACACAGACCCAGTACTTC | CASSTTGGTQTQYF
TRBJ1-1 | . | TRBV28 | . | TGTGCCAGCAGTCCCCCCGGGGAGCTCGCTGAAGCTTTCTTT | CASSPPGELAEAFF
TRBJ1-2 | . | TRBV25-1 | . | TGTGCCAGCAGTGGGATAGGGGGGGGATATGGCTACACCTTC | CASSGIGGGYGYTF
TRBJ2-5 | . | TRBV7-2 | . | TGTGCCAGCAGCTTAGCCATACAGGGTCTGTACCAAGAGACCCAGTACTTC | CASSLAIQGLYQETQYF
TRBJ2-5 | . | TRBV4-2 | . | TGTGCCAGCAGCCAAGAAGGACCCGGGGGAGGGGGACAGACCCAGTACTTC | CASSQEGPGGGGQTQYF
TRBJ2-1 | few | TRBV10-3 | . | TGTGCCATCAGTGGAGAACATGAGCAGTTCTTC | CAISGEHEQFF
TRBJ1-1 | . | TRBV19 | TRBD1 | TGTGCCAGTAGTCTACCGGGACAGGGAGCTTTCTTT | CASSLPGQGAFF
TRBJ2-2 | . | TRBV5-4 | TRBD2 | TGTGCCAGCAGCTTGGGGCTAGCGGCCGGGGAGCTGTTTTTT | CASSLGLAAGELFF
TRBJ2-2 | . | TRBV18 | . | TGTGCCAGCTCACCCAATACCGGGGAGCTGTTTTTT | CASSPNTGELFF
TRBJ2-5 | . | TRBV27 | . | TGTGCCAGCAGTCCACAAGAGACCCAGTACTTC | CASSPQETQYF
TRBJ2-7 | . | TRBV28 | TRBD1 | TGTGCCAGCAGTTTATGGGGCGACAGGGGCGCCGAGCAGTACTTC | CASSLWGDRGAEQYF
TRBJ1-5 | once | TRBV27 | . | TGTGCCAGCAGTTTCTCCCAGGGTGGACAGCCCCAGCATTTT | CASSFSQGGQPQHF
TRBJ2-2 | . | TRBV27 | . | TGTGCCAGCAGCTTCGGCACCGGGGAGCTGTTTTTT | CASSFGTGELFF
TRBJ1-4 | . | TRBV21-1 | . | TGTGCCAGCAGCCGTCCCGGGACAGGGGTTCGGTTGCAGGCTAATGAAAAACTGTTTTTT | CASSRPGTGVRLQANEKLFF
TRBJ1-5 | . | TRBV5-8 | . | TGTGCCAGCAGCTTGGAACAGAGCCTATATCAGCCCCAGCATTTT | CASSLEQSLYQPQHF
TRBJ1-1 | . | TRBV6-5 | . | TGTGCCAGCATGCGGCAAATCATGAACACTGAAGCTTTCTTT | CASMRQIMNTEAFF